The sample holds a few counts of the clone carrying this TCR beta chain. Produced via immunoSEQ multiplex PCR; TCRdb's table is partial and in-frame only. The sample carries 250,000 to 300,000 clones, about nine tenths recorded once. From germline, CDR1 is MDHEN and CDR2 SYDVKM. With 7 bases clipped from V and 5 bases from J, the junction kept 6 bases outside the gene matches. The CDR3 has 14 residues. This sample was taken from a study of blood T cell repertoires in COVID-19. Study context: Nucleic acid was either cDNA or gDNA, and it came from T cells, B-cell-depleted T cells, or PBMCs.

Sequencing was done on a sample of peripheral blood. The receptor's source is a woman younger than 45 with COVID-19, enrolled during active disease. This rearrangement joins TRBV28 to TRBJ2-2; 8 positions agree with TRBD1. DNA for the CDR3: TGTGCCAGCATTCGACAGGGGTGGACCGGGGAGCTGTTTTTT. It specifies CASIRQGWTGELFF.